Included here is one T cell receptor beta chain sequence, with context. The data originate from a study of T cell changes during pregnancy in multiple sclerosis. The CDR3 runs to 14 residues. CDR1 is SGHRS and CDR2 is YFSETQ in the germline V gene. With 4 bases clipped from V and 4 bases from J, the junction kept 4 bases outside the gene matches. TCRdb's table, derived via immunoSEQ multiplex PCR, lists solely in-frame clones and lacks some. Among some 80,000 clones listed, 92% were seen once. This chain links TRBV5-1 with TRBJ1-4, with 7 bases aligning to TRBD1. The sample in question was peripheral blood, obtained before pregnancy. This sequence was found in a female donor with multiple sclerosis, enrolled in a pregnancy study. Here the CDR3 reads CASSTGDSNEKLFF. The CDR3 nucleotides read TGCGCCAGCAGCACTGGGGACAGTAATGAAAAACTGTTTTTT. Variable domain in full (rest from reference TRBV5-1 and TRBJ1-4): KAGVTQTPRYLIKTRGQQVTLSCSPISGHRSVSWYQQTPGQGLQFLFEYFSETQRNKGNFPGRFSGRQFSNSRSEMNVSTLELGDSALYLCASSTGDSNEKLFFGSGTQLSVL.